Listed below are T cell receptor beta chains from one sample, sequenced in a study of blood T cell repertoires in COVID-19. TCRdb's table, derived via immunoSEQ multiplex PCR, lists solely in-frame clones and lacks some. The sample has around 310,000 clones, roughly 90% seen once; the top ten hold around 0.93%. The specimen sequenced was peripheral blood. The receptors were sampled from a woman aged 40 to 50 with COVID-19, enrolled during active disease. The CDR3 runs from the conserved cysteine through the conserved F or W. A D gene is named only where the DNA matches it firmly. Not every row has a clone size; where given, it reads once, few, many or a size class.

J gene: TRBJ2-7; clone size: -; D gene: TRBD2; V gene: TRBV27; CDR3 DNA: TGTGCCAGCAGGGGGTACGGGACTAACTCCTACGAGCAGTACTTC; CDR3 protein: CASRGYGTNSYEQYF
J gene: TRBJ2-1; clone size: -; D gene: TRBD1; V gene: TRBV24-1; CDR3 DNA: TGTGCCACCAGTGATTCCGGGACAGGCGTCTCCTACAATGAGCAGTTCTTC; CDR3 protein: CATSDSGTGVSYNEQFF
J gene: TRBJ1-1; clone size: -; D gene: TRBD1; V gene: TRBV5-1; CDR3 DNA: TGCGCCAGCAGCCATACAGGGGACACTGAAGCTTTCTTT; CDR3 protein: CASSHTGDTEAFF
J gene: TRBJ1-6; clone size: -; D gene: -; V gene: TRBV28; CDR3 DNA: TGTGCCAGCAGTTTAATGTCCAGGGCGAGCTCCTATAATTCACCCCTCCACTTT; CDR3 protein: CASSLMSRASSYNSPLHF
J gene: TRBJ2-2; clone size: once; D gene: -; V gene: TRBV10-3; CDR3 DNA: TGTGCCATCACCTTGACACCGAACACCGGGGAGCTGTTTTTT; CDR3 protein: CAITLTPNTGELFF
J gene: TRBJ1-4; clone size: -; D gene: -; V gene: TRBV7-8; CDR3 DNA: TGTGCCAGCAGGCCCCGGGGGGTGACTAATGAAAAACTGTTTTTT; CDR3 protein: CASRPRGVTNEKLFF
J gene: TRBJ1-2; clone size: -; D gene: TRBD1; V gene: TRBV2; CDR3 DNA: TGTGCCAGCACCATGACAGGGCCGGGGTATGGCTACACCTTC; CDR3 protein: CASTMTGPGYGYTF
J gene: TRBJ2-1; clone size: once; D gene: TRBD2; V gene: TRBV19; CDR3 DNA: TGTGCCAGTAAGGCGCGGGAGATAAGCGGACTAGCCTACAATGAGCAGTTCTTC; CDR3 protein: CASKAREISGLAYNEQFF
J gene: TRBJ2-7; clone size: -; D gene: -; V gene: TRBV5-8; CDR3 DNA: TGTGCCAGCAGCTTGGACTTGCAGGTCTACGAGCAGTACTTC; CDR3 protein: CASSLDLQVYEQYF
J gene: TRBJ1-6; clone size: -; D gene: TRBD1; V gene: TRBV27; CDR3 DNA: TGTGCCAGCAGGCTGGCAGGACAGGGGGAATCACCCCTCCACTTT; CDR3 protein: CASRLAGQGESPLHF
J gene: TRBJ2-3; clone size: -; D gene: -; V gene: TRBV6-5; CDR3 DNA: TGTGCCAGCAGTTACTCGTCGGGAGATACGCAGTATTTT; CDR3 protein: CASSYSSGDTQYF
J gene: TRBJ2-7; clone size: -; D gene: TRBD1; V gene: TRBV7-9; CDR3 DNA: TGTGCCAGCAGCTTCGGGGACAGGGGATTTTACGAGCAGTACTTC; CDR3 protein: CASSFGDRGFYEQYF
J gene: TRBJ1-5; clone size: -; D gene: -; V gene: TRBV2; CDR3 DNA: TGTGCCAGCAGGGAACAGGGTGGTCAGCCCCAGCATTTT; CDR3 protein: CASREQGGQPQHF
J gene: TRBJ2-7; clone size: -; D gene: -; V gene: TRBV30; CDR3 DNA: TGTGCCTGGAGCAGGCTTTACGAGCAGTACTTC; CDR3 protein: CAWSRLYEQYF
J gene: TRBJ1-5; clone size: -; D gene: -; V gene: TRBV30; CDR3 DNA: TGTGCCTGGAGCGGGGGGGCCTCGCGCAATCAGCCCCAGCATTTT; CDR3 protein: CAWSGGASRNQPQHF
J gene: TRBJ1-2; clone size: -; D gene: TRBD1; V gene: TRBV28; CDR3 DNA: TGTGCCAGCAGGGGCGGGGGACAGGGAATAAAGCACTATGGCTACACCTTC; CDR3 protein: CASRGGGQGIKHYGYTF
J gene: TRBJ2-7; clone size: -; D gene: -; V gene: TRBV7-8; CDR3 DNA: TGTGCCAGCAGCTACCCCTCAGACCCCGGAGGCGAGCAGTACTTC; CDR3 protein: CASSYPSDPGGEQYF
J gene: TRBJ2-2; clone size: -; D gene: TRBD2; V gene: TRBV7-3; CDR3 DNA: TGTGCCAGCAGCTTGCGGGGCGGGAGGACCCACGCCGGGGAGCTGTTTTTT; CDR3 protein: CASSLRGGRTHAGELFF
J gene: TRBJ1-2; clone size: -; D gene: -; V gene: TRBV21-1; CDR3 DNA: TGTGCCAGCAGCTGGGGACAGGGACCAACTTCCACTAACTATGGCTACACCTTC; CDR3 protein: CASSWGQGPTSTNYGYTF
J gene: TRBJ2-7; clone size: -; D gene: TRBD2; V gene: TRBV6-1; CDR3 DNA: TGTGCCAGCAGTGAAATTCGGGGAGGGACCTACGAGCAGTACTTC; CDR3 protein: CASSEIRGGTYEQYF
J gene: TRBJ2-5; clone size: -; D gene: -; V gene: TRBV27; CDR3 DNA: TGTGCCAGCAGTTTAGCTAGTACGGCAGAGACCCAGTACTTC; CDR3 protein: CASSLASTAETQYF
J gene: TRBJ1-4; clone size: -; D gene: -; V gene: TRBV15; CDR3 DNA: TGTGCCACCAGCGAACCCGGGAAACTGTTTTTT; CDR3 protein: CATSEPGKLFF
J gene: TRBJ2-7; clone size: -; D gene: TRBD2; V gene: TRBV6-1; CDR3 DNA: TGTGCCAGCAGTGAATCGGGAGGTAACTCCTACGAGCAGTACTTC; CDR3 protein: CASSESGGNSYEQYF
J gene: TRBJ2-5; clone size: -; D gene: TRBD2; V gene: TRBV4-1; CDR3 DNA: TGCGCCAGCAGCCAAGATGGCGGGAGGCCATCAGAGACCCAGTACTTC; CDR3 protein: CASSQDGGRPSETQYF
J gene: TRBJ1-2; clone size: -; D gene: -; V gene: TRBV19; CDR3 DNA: TGTGCCAGTAGTACCGATGGGACTCTCTGGGGTGGCTACACCTTC; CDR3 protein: CASSTDGTLWGGYTF
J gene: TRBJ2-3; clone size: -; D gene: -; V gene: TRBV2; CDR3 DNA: TGTGCCAGCCACCCATCCTACTCTAGCGCCGATACGCAGTATTTT; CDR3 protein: CASHPSYSSADTQYF
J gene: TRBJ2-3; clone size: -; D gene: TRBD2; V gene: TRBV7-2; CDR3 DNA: TGTGCCAGCAGTTCGGGAAGCGGGGGGGACTATGATACGCAGTATTTT; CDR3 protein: CASSSGSGGDYDTQYF
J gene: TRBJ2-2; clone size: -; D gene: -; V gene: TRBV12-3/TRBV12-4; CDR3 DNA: TGTGCCAGCAGTTTCCACGGGGAGCTGTTTTTT; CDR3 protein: CASSFHGELFF
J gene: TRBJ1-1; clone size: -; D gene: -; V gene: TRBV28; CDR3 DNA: TGTGCCAGCAGTCCAGGGACACCCAACACTGAAGCTTTCTTT; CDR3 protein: CASSPGTPNTEAFF